This T cell receptor (beta chain) was documented in a study of T cell repertoires in ileal Crohn's disease. Study-wide points: Compared with non-smokers, active smokers at surgery showed more clonal expansions.

For this clone: Its specificity is not known. An end of the junction does not agree with germline; a read error may underlie this.

Per germline, CDR1 SGDLS and CDR2 YYNGEE. The CDR3 totals 15 residues. Measured with immunoSEQ multiplex PCR; TCRdb has only the in-frame clones, and not every one. The sample lists tens of thousands of clones, about 81% occurring once. The chain combines TRBV9 with TRBJ2-3; no clear D. Material for sequencing was ileal tissue. The receptor was derived from an adult with Crohn's disease. CDR3 DNA: TGTGCCAGCAGCGTAGTTGGCTACAGCACAGATACGCAGTACTTT. This codes for CASSVVGYSTDTQYF. Full variable domain (outside the CDR3, taken from reference TRBV9 and TRBJ2-3): DSGVTQTPKHLITATGQRVTLRCSPRSGDLSVYWYQQSLDQGLQFLIQYYNGEERAKGNILERFSAQQFPDLHSELNLSSLELGDSALYFCASSVVGYSTDTQYFGPGTRLTVL.